This entry lists 27 T cell receptor beta chains sequenced from one sample in a study of blood T cells in healthy people across ages. Primers used in a second PCR of roughly 6 to 11 cycles were a sample-barcoded 5' primer and a J-beta primer mix. One entry per CDR3 protein results from TCRdb running MiXCR on the 5' RACE reads. This table holds about 1.4 million distinct CDR3 sequences, around 55% found once. Sequencing used blood. Receptor source: a man aged 18-30 years in good health.

The chain uses TRBV5-5 and TRBJ1-2; D is perhaps TRBD1 (5 bases). The germline CDR1 and CDR2 sequences are SGHKS and YYEKEE (reference sequence). V lost 8 bases and J 2 bases, leaving 10 bases between the germline ends. This CDR3 spans 12 amino acids. CDR3 protein: CASRDWNYGYTF. The DNA for the CDR3 is TGTGCCAGTCGGGACTGGAACTATGGCTACACCTTC.

The chain couples TRBV5-1 to TRBJ1-1; no clear D. The germline V and J ends were trimmed by 4 bases and 3 bases, with 16 bases remaining between them. CDR1 SGHRS and CDR2 YFSETQ come from the germline V gene. This CDR3 region has 15 residues. CDR3 sequence reads: CASSPQARKDTEAFF. CDR3 nucleotide sequence: TGCGCCAGCAGCCCTCAGGCCAGAAAAGACACTGAAGCTTTCTTT. Full variable domain (remainder filled in from reference TRBV5-1 and TRBJ1-1): KAGVTQTPRYLIKTRGQQVTLSCSPISGHRSVSWYQQTPGQGLQFLFEYFSETQRNKGNFPGRFSGRQFSNSRSEMNVSTLELGDSALYLCASSPQARKDTEAFFGQGTRLTVV.

This clonotype has ten or more counts. V and J are TRBV20-1 and TRBJ2-5; D call uncertain. The V and J ends lost 5 bases and 5 bases respectively, with 24 bases between them. This CDR3 region has 16 residues. CDR1 and CDR2 from the germline V gene are DFQATT and SNEGSKA (reference sequence). The CDR3 nucleotides are TGCAGTGCTCCCGATAGCCCAAGAATGGCGTTGGAGACCCAGTACTTC. It encodes CSAPDSPRMALETQYF.

The gene calls are TRBV7-8 and TRBJ2-1; 7 bases agree with TRBD2. CDR1 and CDR2 (germline): SGHVS, FQNEAQ. The V gene end was trimmed by 5 bases and the J gene end by 1 base; junction bases not matched to a gene: 5. The CDR3 has 15 residues. Here the CDR3 reads CASSVAGVSYNEQFF. CDR3 nucleotides: TGTGCCAGCAGCGTTGCGGGAGTGTCCTACAATGAGCAGTTCTTC.

Of note for this clonotype: Germline is not matched at one junction end, which may reflect a read error. V is TRBV5-1 and J is TRBJ2-7, with TRBD1 matching over 11 bases. Per germline, CDR1 SGHRS and CDR2 YFSETQ. This CDR3 contains 15 residues. Written as DNA, the CDR3 is TGCGCCAACAGCTTGGATGGGGACAGGGGGAACGAGCAGTACTTC. Translated: CANSLDGDRGNEQYF.

This chain links TRBV25-1 with TRBJ2-1; 8 bases line up with TRBD2. Germline CDR1 MGHDK, CDR2 SYGVNS. The CDR3 length is 15 residues. Trimming cost V 4 bases and J 3 bases; bases outside gene matches: 5. CDR3 in DNA: TGTGCCAGCAGTGTCCCCGGGACTAGCTACAATGAGCAGTTCTTC. Its protein product is CASSVPGTSYNEQFF.

The chain combines TRBV12-3 or TRBV12-4 with TRBJ1-1; 8 bases align to TRBD1. The CDR3 is 15 residues long. Unmatched junction bases numbered 5, after V lost 5 bases and J lost 0 bases. The CDR3 DNA reads TGTGCCAGCAGTCGGACAGGGCATATGAACACTGAAGCTTTCTTT. Protein product: CASSRTGHMNTEAFF.

The chain combines TRBV29-1 with TRBJ1-3, with D maybe TRBD1 (5 bases). Germline values: CDR1 SQVTM, CDR2 ANQGSEA. Deletions cut 7 bases from V and 4 bases from J, with 8 bases between. The CDR3 has 11 amino acids. The CDR3 here is CSAGGGNTIYF. CDR3 DNA sequence: TGCAGCGCCGGGGGGGGAAACACCATATATTTT.

V usage is TRBV20-1 and J usage is TRBJ1-6; no clear D gene. The CDR3 loop spans 13 amino acids. V was clipped by 6 bases and J by 10 bases, with 16 bases between them. In germline, CDR1 is DFQATT, CDR2 SNEGSKA (reference sequence). The CDR3 nucleotides are TGCAGTGCCCGAGGGTTTCTGTACTCACCCCTCCACTTT. Translating it yields CSARGFLYSPLHF.

This clonotype showed up just once. The chain couples TRBV4-1 to TRBJ2-7, with D uncertain. The germline gives CDR1 MGHRA, CDR2 YSYEKL. The CDR3 is 13 amino acids. Trimming cost V 1 base and J 4 bases, with 8 bases left between them. CDR3 nucleotides: TGCGCCAGCAGCCAAGCTAACCAATACGAGCAGTACTTC. The encoded protein is CASSQANQYEQYF.

The chain recombines TRBV20-1 with TRBJ2-7, with D possibly being TRBD2 (5 bases). V lost 2 bases and J lost 1, with 12 bases in between. The CDR3 length is 14 residues. Germline V gene sequence: CDR1 DFQATT, CDR2 SNEGSKA (reference sequence). This chain's CDR3 is CSARRRLASYEQYF. The CDR3 bases are TGCAGTGCTAGACGTCGGCTAGCTTCCTACGAGCAGTACTTC.

The chain employs TRBV9 and TRBJ2-4; TRBD1 is a possible D gene (6 bases). The last part of the DNA fits TRBJ2-7 better; the J call may be wrong. Germline V lookup: CDR1 SGDLS, CDR2 YYNGEE. The CDR3 covers 14 residues. CDR3 protein: CASSTEQGAYEQYF. The CDR3, as DNA: TGTGCCAGCAGCACCGAACAGGGAGCGTACGAGCAGTACTTC.

This clonotype was found a few times. This rearrangement joins TRBV4-2 to TRBJ2-1; 9 bases map to TRBD2. Germline lookup yields CDR1 LGHNA and CDR2 YNFKEQ. J gave up 0 bases and V 1 base, and 1 base lay outside the gene matches. The CDR3 runs to 16 residues. The CDR3 spells CASSQVRGGSYNEQFF. As DNA, the CDR3 is TGTGCCAGCAGCCAAGTGCGGGGGGGCTCCTACAATGAGCAGTTCTTC.

This clonotype has just a few counts. This chain uses TRBV4-1 with TRBJ1-5, with no clear D. The length of the CDR3 is 13 residues. In germline, CDR1 is MGHRA, CDR2 YSYEKL. Trimming removed 0 bases from V and 4 bases from J, with 4 bases in between. CDR3 DNA sequence: TGCGCCAGCAGCCAAGATGCAAATCAGCCCCAGCATTTT. Translating it yields CASSQDANQPQHF.

This clonotype was detected only a few times. The chain is built from TRBV7-7 and TRBJ2-1, with 10 bases lining up with TRBD2. Per the germline V gene, CDR1 is SSHAT and CDR2 is FNYEAQ (reference sequence). Trimming took 1 base from V and 8 from J; bases not matched to a gene: 5. This CDR3 is 15 amino acids long. CDR3 sequence (DNA): TGTGCCAGCAGCTTAGGGCTAGCGGGAGCCGATGAGCAGTTCTTC. It yields the protein CASSLGLAGADEQFF.

The J gene is TRBJ2-5, the V gene TRBV5-1; possibly TRBD2 for D (6 bases). V lost 4 bases to trimming and J lost 2 bases, with 18 bases between them. Germline loops: CDR1 SGHRS, CDR2 YFSETQ. This CDR3 comprises 16 residues. The CDR3 protein is CASSGEQPGLQETQYF. The CDR3 bases are TGCGCCAGCAGCGGGGAGCAACCGGGACTTCAAGAGACCCAGTACTTC.

This clonotype was detected a few times. Written as DNA, the CDR3 is TGTGCCAGCAGCCCTGGGCTTATCGAAGCGGGAAATGGCTACACCTTC. Its translation is CASSPGLIEAGNGYTF. The chain couples TRBV4-2 to TRBJ1-2; no clear D. V was clipped by 4 bases and J by 6 bases, with 21 bases between them. CDR1 and CDR2 from the germline V gene are LGHNA and YNFKEQ. The CDR3 has 16 amino acids.

This sequence joins TRBV27 and TRBJ2-3, with 8 bases that match TRBD2. This CDR3 has 17 residues. The J segment lost 6 bases and the V segment lost 6 bases, leaving 17 bases of the junction unmatched. Germline assignment: CDR1 MNHEY and CDR2 SMNVEV (reference sequence). CDR3 region: CASRAYSTGLELDTQYF. The CDR3 bases are TGTGCCAGCAGAGCTTACTCGACGGGACTAGAGCTGGATACGCAGTATTTT.

The V gene is TRBV29-1, the J gene TRBJ2-1, with D perhaps TRBD2 (6 bases). This CDR3 is 15 amino acids long. V gave up 3 bases and J gave up 9 bases, with 21 bases separating them. The germline V gene encodes CDR1 SQVTM and CDR2 ANQGSEA. CDR3 nucleotide sequence: TGCAGCGTTGAGGAATTTGCGGGGACTGATTTTGAGCAGTTCTTC. Residues: CSVEEFAGTDFEQFF.

In regard to this clonotype: An end of the junction differs from the germline gene, which may be a read error. This chain uses TRBV27 with TRBJ2-3; no definite D call. This CDR3 has 16 residues. The V gene's germline CDR1 is MNHEY and CDR2 SMNVEV (reference sequence). The CDR3 DNA sequence: TGTGCCACCCTTCGTTACGGGCAAGACCTCACAGATATGCAGTATTTT. This gives the protein CATLRYGQDLTDMQYF.

The genes are TRBV15 and TRBJ2-5, with TRBD2 as a possible D gene (5 bases). CDR1 LNHNV and CDR2 YYDKDF come from the germline V gene (reference sequence). V was trimmed by 1 base and J by 11 bases, leaving 11 bases between them. The CDR3 is 12 residues long. CDR3 bases: TGTGCCACCAGCAGAGGAGGGCCTGAGCAGTACTTC. It is translated as CATSRGGPEQYF.

This chain links TRBV29-1 with TRBJ2-3; 9 bases are a match to TRBD2. CDR3 size: 12 residues. Trimming cost V 5 bases and J 5 bases; bases outside gene matches: 2. CDR1 and CDR2 (germline): SQVTM, ANQGSEA. CDR3 region: CSVTLAGDTQYF. The CDR3 nucleotides read TGCAGCGTTACACTAGCGGGAGATACGCAGTATTTT.

This sequence joins TRBV20-1 and TRBJ2-5; D is unclear. The CDR3 consists of 13 residues. Looked up from germline, CDR1 is DFQATT and CDR2 is SNEGSKA (reference sequence). V was shortened by 5 bases and J by 4 bases, with 14 bases between the two germline ends. CDR3: CSAAHSDGETQYF. The CDR3 DNA sequence: TGCAGTGCTGCCCACTCGGACGGAGAGACCCAGTACTTC.

The chain combines TRBV5-1 with TRBJ1-1, with D tentatively TRBD1 (6 bases). This CDR3 comprises 14 residues. V was clipped by 4 bases and J by 1 base, with 11 bases between them. In germline, CDR1 is SGHRS, CDR2 YFSETQ. The CDR3 DNA follows: TGCGCCAGCAGCGCTAGACAGGAGAACACTGAAGCTTTCTTT. Amino acids: CASSARQENTEAFF.

The chain carries TRBV24-1 and TRBJ2-2, with 10 bases aligning to TRBD1. This CDR3 contains 18 residues. Germline trimming cut 2 bases from V and 2 bases from J; bases unmatched to any gene: 7. CDR1 is KGHDR, CDR2 SFDVKD, per germline. CDR3 sequence: CATSDSGQGPGNTGELFF. CDR3 bases: TGTGCCACCAGTGATTCGGGACAGGGGCCGGGTAACACCGGGGAGCTGTTTTTT.

The chain has TRBV4-1 and TRBJ1-1; maybe TRBD1 (6 bases). The length of the CDR3 is 14 residues. Looked up from germline, CDR1 is MGHRA and CDR2 is YSYEKL. Trimming left V 3 bases short and J 7 bases short, with 15 bases between. The CDR3 region has the DNA TGCGCCAGCAGCCACCCCGGGACAAATCTTGAAGCTTTCTTT. This translates into CASSHPGTNLEAFF.

This clonotype has more than one count but fewer than ten. The chain joins TRBV6-6 to TRBJ2-7, with a weak D call TRBD1 (6 bases). The V gene's germline CDR1 is MNHNY and CDR2 SVGAGI (reference sequence). Deletions cut 0 bases from V and 7 bases from J, with 19 bases between. CDR3 size: 16 residues. The DNA of the CDR3 is TGTGCCAGCAGTTACTCAACCCGGGAACAGGGCAATGAGCAGTACTTC. Encoded protein: CASSYSTREQGNEQYF.